What follows are 20 T cell receptor beta chains derived from one specimen sequenced in a study of blood T cell repertoires in COVID-19. The data were produced by immunoSEQ multiplex PCR, yet TCRdb's version contains in-frame clones alone and is incomplete. The repertoire consists of approximately 210,000 clones, with around 90% occurring once and the leading ten covering about 1.7%. Specimen: peripheral blood. The receptors shown here come from a man aged 65-85 years with acute or convalescent COVID-19.

The chain is built from TRBV6-2 or TRBV6-3 and TRBJ2-2, with D uncertain. V was clipped by 3 bases and J by 2 bases, with 4 bases between them. CDR1 and CDR2 from the germline V gene are MNHEY and SVGEGT. This CDR3 is 13 amino acids long. CDR3 region: CASSYSNTGELFF. CDR3 coding DNA: TGTGCCAGCAGTTATAGCAACACCGGGGAGCTGTTTTTT.

This chain joins TRBV5-6 and TRBJ1-2, with unresolved D. Per the germline V gene, CDR1 is SGHDT and CDR2 is YYEEEE. The CDR3 is made up of 15 amino acids. V lost 5 bases, J lost 5 bases, and 19 bases lay in between. This CDR3 reads CASSSGDSMGYGYTF. DNA for the CDR3: TGTGCCAGCAGTTCCGGGGATTCTATGGGTTATGGCTACACCTTC.

This chain connects TRBV9 to TRBJ2-1; 12 bases align to TRBD1. The ends lost 2 bases at V and 8 bases at J; junction bases unmatched: 11. The germline V gene has CDR1 SGDLS and CDR2 YYNGEE. CDR3 length: 17 amino acids. The CDR3 nucleotides read TGTGCCAGCAGCGTCTACCCCGGGACAGGGGGCATCGATGAGCAGTTCTTC. This translates into CASSVYPGTGGIDEQFF. The whole variable domain, remainder taken from reference TRBV9 and TRBJ2-1, is DSGVTQTPKHLITATGQRVTLRCSPRSGDLSVYWYQQSLDQGLQFLIQYYNGEERAKGNILERFSAQQFPDLHSELNLSSLELGDSALYFCASSVYPGTGGIDEQFFGPGTRLTVL.

The J gene is TRBJ2-3, the V gene TRBV3-1 (or the pseudogene TRBV3-2), with 7 bases identical to TRBD2. The V and J ends lost 8 bases and 6 bases, in that order; junction bases with no gene match: 11. This CDR3 is built from 14 residues. The germline gives CDR1 LGHDT, CDR2 YNNKEL (reference sequence). Here the CDR3 reads CASRRREGGDTQYF. DNA for the CDR3: TGTGCCAGCCGCCGGAGGGAGGGCGGGGATACGCAGTATTTT.

The chain has TRBV21-1 and TRBJ1-2; TRBD1 is the table's D call, not checked against the DNA. TRBV21-1 has pseudogene status. The CDR3 totals 14 residues. The CDR3 reads CASSTETDNMARTF. The DNA for the CDR3 is TGTGCCAGCAGCACGGAGACAGACAATATGGCTAGAACCTTC.

The V and J genes are TRBV4-1 and TRBJ2-7; 13 positions agree with TRBD2. This CDR3 has 18 amino acids. With V trimmed by 1 base and J by 7 bases, 13 bases remained unmatched. Per germline, CDR1 MGHRA and CDR2 YSYEKL. The CDR3 reads CASSQVEVGLAGDREQYF. CDR3 sequence (DNA): TGCGCCAGCAGCCAAGTGGAGGTCGGACTAGCGGGAGACCGGGAGCAGTACTTC.

The chain is built from TRBV5-4 and TRBJ1-1; 8 bases fit TRBD1. Per the germline V gene, CDR1 is SGHNT and CDR2 is YYREEE (reference sequence). V trimming: 4 bases; J trimming: 1 base; junction bases outside the gene matches: 3. This CDR3 is 14 amino acids long. The CDR3 region has the DNA TGTGCCAGCAGCGCCGACAGGGGGAACACTGAAGCTTTCTTT. This codes for CASSADRGNTEAFF.

This sequence joins TRBV9 and TRBJ2-7, with 9 nucleotides matching TRBD2. J gave up 5 bases and V 2 bases, and 11 bases lay outside the gene matches. Germline loops: CDR1 SGDLS, CDR2 YYNGEE. The CDR3 totals 16 residues. The CDR3 bases are TGTGCCAGCAGCGTGGATAACGGACTAGCGCTCGACGAGCAGTACTTC. Its translation is CASSVDNGLALDEQYF. Full variable domain (outside the CDR3, taken from reference TRBV9 and TRBJ2-7): DSGVTQTPKHLITATGQRVTLRCSPRSGDLSVYWYQQSLDQGLQFLIQYYNGEERAKGNILERFSAQQFPDLHSELNLSSLELGDSALYFCASSVDNGLALDEQYFGPGTRLTVT.

V gene TRBV29-1 combines with J gene TRBJ2-3; 7 bases map to TRBD2. Unmatched junction bases numbered 10, after V lost 7 bases and J lost 3 bases. The CDR3 contains 14 residues. CDR1 is SQVTM, CDR2 ANQGSEA, per germline. The CDR3 DNA is TGCAGCGCGGAGGGCGGGAGTTGGACAGATACGCAGTATTTT. This gives the protein CSAEGGSWTDTQYF.

The chain employs TRBV7-9 and TRBJ2-1; 12 bases are shared with TRBD2. V shed 1 base and J 9 bases; nucleotides not matched to a gene: 4. CDR1 and CDR2 (germline): SEHNR, FQNEAQ (reference sequence). There are 15 residues in the CDR3. CDR3 loop: CASSLGLAGASEQFF. CDR3 coding DNA: TGTGCCAGCAGCTTAGGACTAGCGGGAGCAAGTGAGCAGTTCTTC. Supplemented by reference TRBV7-9 and TRBJ2-1, the full variable domain reads DTGVSQNPRHKITKRGQNVTFRCDPISEHNRLYWYRQTLGQGPEFLTYFQNEAQLEKSRLLSDRFSAERPKGSFSTLEIQRTEQGDSAMYLCASSLGLAGASEQFFGPGTRLTVL.

The V call is TRBV4-3, the J call TRBJ1-1, with 7 bases matching TRBD1. Germline CDR1 reads LGHNA; CDR2 reads YSLEER. After removal of 0 bases from V and 1 base from J, the junction contained 2 bases not matched to a gene. There are 15 residues in the CDR3. The CDR3 coding sequence is TGCGCCAGCAGCCAAGATGGACAGGCGAACACTGAAGCTTTCTTT. It translates to CASSQDGQANTEAFF.

The chain combines TRBV2 with TRBJ2-1, with TRBD2 matching 10 bases. CDR1 is SNHLY and CDR2 is FYNNEI in the germline V gene. V shed 7 bases and J 7 bases; nucleotides not matched to a gene: 10. This CDR3 is built from 15 residues. The CDR3 bases are TGTGCCAGCATGCCCGCAGCGGGAGGGAGTAATGAGCAGTTCTTC. Its translation: CASMPAAGGSNEQFF.

A few counts support this clone. J is TRBJ2-7 and V is TRBV7-8; the D is unclear. The CDR3 contains 13 residues. Trimming shortened V by 6 bases and J by 2 bases, and 11 bases separated the two germline ends. Germline CDR1 reads SGHVS; CDR2 reads FQNEAQ. DNA for the CDR3: TGTGCCAGCAGTAAAGACTTAACCTACGAGCAGTACTTC. Its translation is CASSKDLTYEQYF. Full variable domain (outside the CDR3, taken from reference TRBV7-8 and TRBJ2-7): GAGVSQSPRYKVAKRGQDVALRCDPISGHVSLFWYQQALGQGPEFLTYFQNEAQLDKSGLPSDRFFAERPEGSVSTLKIQRTQQEDSAVYLCASSKDLTYEQYFGPGTRLTVT.

V gene TRBV19 combines with J gene TRBJ2-3, with 10 bases matching TRBD2. The V gene end was trimmed by 1 base and the J gene end by 4 bases; junction bases not matched to a gene: 5. This CDR3 has 16 amino acids. The germline V gene encodes CDR1 LNHDA and CDR2 SQIVND (reference sequence). This CDR3 is CASSIGSGRASDTQYF. The CDR3 DNA reads as TGTGCCAGTAGTATAGGAAGCGGGAGGGCGTCAGATACGCAGTATTTT.

The chain uses TRBV9 and TRBJ2-2; possibly TRBD1 for D (6 bases). Trimming left V 2 bases short and J 6 bases short, with 11 bases between. The CDR3 runs to 14 residues. Germline values: CDR1 SGDLS, CDR2 YYNGEE. The CDR3 DNA reads as TGTGCCAGCAGCGTCTACAGGGACCCCGGGGAGCTGTTTTTT. This translates into CASSVYRDPGELFF.

The gene calls are TRBV7-2 and TRBJ1-5, with D possibly matching TRBD1 (5 bases). Germline CDR1 is SGHTA and CDR2 is FQGNSA. CDR3 length: 15 residues. V lost 3 bases, J lost 4 bases, and 13 bases lay in between. The CDR3 coding sequence is TGTGCCAGCAGCTTGGCAGGGAATGGAAATCAGCCCCAGCATTTT. As protein: CASSLAGNGNQPQHF.

A remark on this clone: Other DNA sequences in this specimen translate into the identical CDR3. This sequence joins TRBV7-2 and TRBJ1-1; unclear D gene. CDR1 SGHTA and CDR2 FQGNSA come from the germline V gene. The V gene lost 4 bases and the J gene lost 0 bases, with 6 bases spanning the gap. This CDR3 is built from 13 residues. This chain's CDR3 is CASSSSMNTEAFF. CDR3 nucleotide sequence: TGTGCCAGCAGCTCCAGTATGAACACTGAAGCTTTCTTT. Full variable domain (missing parts from reference TRBV7-2 and TRBJ1-1): GAGVSQSPSNKVTEKGKDVELRCDPISGHTALYWYRQSLGQGLEFLIYFQGNSAPDKSGLPSDRFSAERTGGSVSTLTIQRTQQEDSAVYLCASSSSMNTEAFFGQGTRLTVV.

This chain joins TRBV18 and TRBJ2-1, with a possible D match to TRBD2 (5 bases). CDR3 size: 14 residues. Germline CDR1 reads KGHSH; CDR2 reads LQKENI. V shed 1 base and J shed 5 bases, with 9 bases lying between them. The CDR3, as DNA: TGTGCCAGCTCACCACAGGACGGGAACAATGAGCAGTTCTTC. The encoded protein is CASSPQDGNNEQFF.

CDR3 amino acids: CASSIRDRDGYTF. CDR3 nucleotides: TGTGCCAGCAGCATCCGGGACAGGGATGGCTACACCTTC. V and J are TRBV13 and TRBJ1-2, with 9 bases identical to TRBD1. After removal of 5 bases from V and 6 bases from J, the junction contained 4 bases not matched to a gene. CDR1 is PRHDT, CDR2 FYEKMQ, per germline (reference sequence). This CDR3 is built from 13 residues.

This chain joins TRBV19 and TRBJ2-7; D is possibly TRBD1 (6 bases). Germline V gene sequence: CDR1 LNHDA, CDR2 SQIVND (reference sequence). This CDR3 has 14 residues. Trimming cost V 5 bases and J 4 bases, with 15 bases left between them. The CDR3 DNA sequence: TGTGCCAGTAGTGATAGGACAGAGGTTTACGAGCAGTACTTC. It yields the protein CASSDRTEVYEQYF.